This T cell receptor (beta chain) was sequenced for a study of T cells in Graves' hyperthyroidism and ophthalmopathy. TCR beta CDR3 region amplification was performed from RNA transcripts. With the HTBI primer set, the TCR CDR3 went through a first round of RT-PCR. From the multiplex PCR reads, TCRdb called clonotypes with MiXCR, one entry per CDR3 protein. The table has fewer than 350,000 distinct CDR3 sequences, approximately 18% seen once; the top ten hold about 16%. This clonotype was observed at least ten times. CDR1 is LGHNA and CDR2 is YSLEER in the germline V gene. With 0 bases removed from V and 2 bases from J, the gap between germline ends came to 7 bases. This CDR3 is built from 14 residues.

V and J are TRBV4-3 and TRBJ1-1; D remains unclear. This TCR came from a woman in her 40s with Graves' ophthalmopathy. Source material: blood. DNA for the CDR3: TGCGCCAGCAGCCAAGAGTCCCACAACACTGAAGCTTTCTTT. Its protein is CASSQESHNTEAFF.